This is a list of T cell receptor beta chains from one sample in a study of control samples from healthy donors and cancer patients. Using immunoSEQ multiplex PCR, the repertoire was profiled, and TCRdb retains in-frame clones only, with some absent. This sample has 400,000 to 500,000 clones, with around 90% found just once. Sequencing input: PBMCs. Receptors were obtained from a middle-aged man with head and neck cancer. CDR3s include the opening cysteine and the closing phenylalanine or tryptophan. A D gene is named only where the DNA matches it firmly. Clone size is not always given. Where it is, it says once, few, many or a class for expanded clones.

CDR3nt: TGTGCCAGCAGTCCCTGGACAGGACCCTACGAGCAGTACTTC
CDR3aa: CASSPWTGPYEQYF
j_gene: TRBJ2-7
d_gene: TRBD1
v_gene: TRBV27
abundance: NA

CDR3nt: TGTGCCAGCAGTTTGGGGGGCGGTGTCGGTTCACCCCTCCACTTT
CDR3aa: CASSLGGGVGSPLHF
j_gene: TRBJ1-6
d_gene: NA
v_gene: TRBV6-5
abundance: NA

CDR3nt: TGTGCCAGCAGCGCCGGGACAGCTAATCAGCCCCAGCATTTT
CDR3aa: CASSAGTANQPQHF
j_gene: TRBJ1-5
d_gene: TRBD1
v_gene: TRBV9
abundance: NA

CDR3nt: TGTGCCAGCAGCCTCAGGCAAGCGGGAGGGAACGAGCAGTACTTC
CDR3aa: CASSLRQAGGNEQYF
j_gene: TRBJ2-7
d_gene: TRBD2
v_gene: TRBV3-1/TRBV3-2
abundance: NA

CDR3nt: TGTGCCAGCGAAACAAGGGGCCTAGCGGTATACAATGAGCAGTTCTTC
CDR3aa: CASETRGLAVYNEQFF
j_gene: TRBJ2-1
d_gene: TRBD2
v_gene: TRBV2
abundance: few

CDR3nt: TGTGCCAGCAGCTTCGGGGGTTGGGTGGTAACTGAAGCTTTCTTT
CDR3aa: CASSFGGWVVTEAFF
j_gene: TRBJ1-1
d_gene: NA
v_gene: TRBV5-8
abundance: NA

CDR3nt: TGCAGCGTTGAAAGGGGGTGGGAGCAGTACTTC
CDR3aa: CSVERGWEQYF
j_gene: TRBJ2-7
d_gene: NA
v_gene: TRBV29-1
abundance: NA

CDR3nt: TGTGCCAGCAGTCCCCCGGGGGGGTATAGCAATCAGCCCCAGCATTTT
CDR3aa: CASSPPGGYSNQPQHF
j_gene: TRBJ1-5
d_gene: NA
v_gene: TRBV6-6
abundance: NA

CDR3nt: TGTGCCAGTAGTATAGAAACGATTAACTATGGCTACACCTTC
CDR3aa: CASSIETINYGYTF
j_gene: TRBJ1-2
d_gene: NA
v_gene: TRBV19
abundance: NA

CDR3nt: TGTGCCAGCAGTGAATTTGGCTACGAGCAGTACTTC
CDR3aa: CASSEFGYEQYF
j_gene: TRBJ2-7
d_gene: NA
v_gene: TRBV2
abundance: NA

CDR3nt: TGTGCCAGCAGCTTGGGGACTAGCGGGAGGGGCCCCTACGAGCAGTACTTC
CDR3aa: CASSLGTSGRGPYEQYF
j_gene: TRBJ2-7
d_gene: TRBD2
v_gene: TRBV5-6
abundance: NA

CDR3nt: TGCGCCAGCAGCTTAGAGGGCAGCTCTGGAAACACCATATATTTT
CDR3aa: CASSLEGSSGNTIYF
j_gene: TRBJ1-3
d_gene: NA
v_gene: TRBV5-1
abundance: NA

CDR3nt: TGTGCCAGCAGCCCTCAACCGGGACTAGATTATCAGACCCAGTACTTC
CDR3aa: CASSPQPGLDYQTQYF
j_gene: TRBJ2-5
d_gene: TRBD2
v_gene: TRBV7-6
abundance: NA

CDR3nt: TGTGCCAGTAGTAGTCTCTACGAGCAGTACTTC
CDR3aa: CASSSLYEQYF
j_gene: TRBJ2-7
d_gene: NA
v_gene: TRBV19
abundance: NA

CDR3nt: TGTGCCAGCAGCTTAGCGGGAATCCTGGCGGAGACCCAGTACTTC
CDR3aa: CASSLAGILAETQYF
j_gene: TRBJ2-5
d_gene: NA
v_gene: TRBV11-2
abundance: NA

CDR3nt: TGTGCCAGCAGCCGGGACACGGGAAAGTATGGCTACACCTTC
CDR3aa: CASSRDTGKYGYTF
j_gene: TRBJ1-2
d_gene: NA
v_gene: TRBV9
abundance: NA

CDR3nt: TGCGCCAGCAGCCACTCGCTAGCGGGTGAGAACACCGGGGAGCTGTTTTTT
CDR3aa: CASSHSLAGENTGELFF
j_gene: TRBJ2-2
d_gene: TRBD2
v_gene: TRBV4-3
abundance: NA

CDR3nt: TGTGCCAGCAGTGAAAAGCGTACTATGCCGCAGTATTTT
CDR3aa: CASSEKRTMPQYF
j_gene: TRBJ2-3
d_gene: NA
v_gene: TRBV6-1
abundance: once

CDR3nt: TGTGCCAGCAGCCAAGGTGGGGGGGTTGGTGAAAAACTGTTTTTT
CDR3aa: CASSQGGGVGEKLFF
j_gene: TRBJ1-4
d_gene: NA
v_gene: TRBV5-8
abundance: NA

CDR3nt: TGCGCCAGCAGCCAATTGGGTCGAACAAGACACTATGGCTACACCTTC
CDR3aa: CASSQLGRTRHYGYTF
j_gene: TRBJ1-2
d_gene: NA
v_gene: TRBV4-1
abundance: NA

CDR3nt: TGTGCCAGCAGTGAACGGCTAGCGCCCTTCTACGAGCAGTACTTC
CDR3aa: CASSERLAPFYEQYF
j_gene: TRBJ2-7
d_gene: NA
v_gene: TRBV6-1
abundance: NA

CDR3nt: TGTGCAAGTAGTGAAGAAGAGACCCAGTACTTC
CDR3aa: CASSEEETQYF
j_gene: TRBJ2-5
d_gene: NA
v_gene: TRBV19
abundance: NA

CDR3nt: TGTGCCAGCAGCGTAGCTAGACAGGGGGCCAACACCGGGGAGCTGTTTTTT
CDR3aa: CASSVARQGANTGELFF
j_gene: TRBJ2-2
d_gene: TRBD1
v_gene: TRBV9
abundance: NA

CDR3nt: TGTGCCAGCAGCCCATTGTGGAGTAGAGATACGCAGTATTTT
CDR3aa: CASSPLWSRDTQYF
j_gene: TRBJ2-3
d_gene: NA
v_gene: TRBV3-1/TRBV3-2
abundance: NA

CDR3nt: TGTGCCTGGAGTGTAAACGCACGTCCGGGAGAAGCTTTCTTT
CDR3aa: CAWSVNARPGEAFF
j_gene: TRBJ1-1
d_gene: NA
v_gene: TRBV30
abundance: NA

CDR3nt: TGCGCCAGCAGCTTGGTCCGGGGTACAGGCGATACGCAGTATTTT
CDR3aa: CASSLVRGTGDTQYF
j_gene: TRBJ2-3
d_gene: NA
v_gene: TRBV5-1
abundance: NA

CDR3nt: TGTGCCAGCAGCCACTCCGGGACTAGCGGGTTTGGTTTGGCCAAAAACATTCAGTACTTC
CDR3aa: CASSHSGTSGFGLAKNIQYF
j_gene: TRBJ2-4
d_gene: TRBD2
v_gene: TRBV4-2
abundance: NA

CDR3nt: TGTGCCAGCAGTTACACAGATACGCAGTATTTT
CDR3aa: CASSYTDTQYF
j_gene: TRBJ2-3
d_gene: NA
v_gene: TRBV12-3/TRBV12-4
abundance: few

CDR3nt: TGTGCCAGCAGCTTGGGGGGACCGGTGAGCTCCTATAATTCACCCCTCCACTTT
CDR3aa: CASSLGGPVSSYNSPLHF
j_gene: TRBJ1-6
d_gene: NA
v_gene: TRBV5-4
abundance: NA

CDR3nt: TGTGCCAGTAGTATTGGGCAGGGTCTCTACGAGCAGTACTTC
CDR3aa: CASSIGQGLYEQYF
j_gene: TRBJ2-7
d_gene: NA
v_gene: TRBV19
abundance: once

CDR3nt: TGTGCCAGTAGTATTGGTCTACAGGCTAATGAAAAACTGTTTTTT
CDR3aa: CASSIGLQANEKLFF
j_gene: TRBJ1-4
d_gene: NA
v_gene: TRBV19
abundance: NA

CDR3nt: TGTGCCAGCAGTTTTGTACAGGGTTGGGGCTACACCTTC
CDR3aa: CASSFVQGWGYTF
j_gene: TRBJ1-2
d_gene: NA
v_gene: TRBV28
abundance: NA

CDR3nt: TGCAGCGTTCATGCTGGGGGGAATGAGCAGTTCTTC
CDR3aa: CSVHAGGNEQFF
j_gene: TRBJ2-1
d_gene: NA
v_gene: TRBV29-1
abundance: NA

CDR3nt: TGTGCCAGTAATCGGGGGACACAAGAGACCCAGTACTTC
CDR3aa: CASNRGTQETQYF
j_gene: TRBJ2-5
d_gene: NA
v_gene: TRBV19
abundance: NA

CDR3nt: TGTGCCAGCAGCGCGGGACAGACCTACGAGCAGTACTTC
CDR3aa: CASSAGQTYEQYF
j_gene: TRBJ2-7
d_gene: NA
v_gene: TRBV11-2
abundance: NA

CDR3nt: TGCAGTGCTAGTGCCGGGACCGAATATAGCTCTGGGGCCAACGTCCTGACTTTC
CDR3aa: CSASAGTEYSSGANVLTF
j_gene: TRBJ2-6
d_gene: NA
v_gene: TRBV20-1
abundance: NA

CDR3nt: TGTGCCAGCAGTCTCCCCCGACAGGGGAGCGACGAGCAGTACTTC
CDR3aa: CASSLPRQGSDEQYF
j_gene: TRBJ2-7
d_gene: TRBD1
v_gene: TRBV6-5
abundance: NA

CDR3nt: TGTGCCAGCAGTGAAGAGGTGAGCACTGAAGCTTTCTTT
CDR3aa: CASSEEVSTEAFF
j_gene: TRBJ1-1
d_gene: NA
v_gene: TRBV6-1
abundance: NA

CDR3nt: TGTGCCAGCAGCTTAGGGGACAGGGCCTCCCTTTCCCCCTACAATGAGCAGTTCTTC
CDR3aa: CASSLGDRASLSPYNEQFF
j_gene: TRBJ2-1
d_gene: TRBD1
v_gene: TRBV7-9
abundance: NA

CDR3nt: TGTGCCAGCAGCTTAGTTGCGGCGGGAATTAGCACAGATACGCAGTATTTT
CDR3aa: CASSLVAAGISTDTQYF
j_gene: TRBJ2-3
d_gene: NA
v_gene: TRBV7-2
abundance: NA

CDR3nt: TGTGCCAGCAGTTACTCTTCCGGGGAGACCCAGTACTTC
CDR3aa: CASSYSSGETQYF
j_gene: TRBJ2-5
d_gene: NA
v_gene: TRBV6-5
abundance: NA

CDR3nt: TGTGCCAGCACCCAAAACCCAACTAACTATGGCTACACCTTC
CDR3aa: CASTQNPTNYGYTF
j_gene: TRBJ1-2
d_gene: NA
v_gene: TRBV28
abundance: NA

CDR3nt: TGTGCCAGCAGCTCCTCCGCTTCGGATACGCAGTATTTT
CDR3aa: CASSSSASDTQYF
j_gene: TRBJ2-3
d_gene: NA
v_gene: TRBV7-3
abundance: NA

CDR3nt: TGTGCCAGCAGCCAACAGGTGAACACTGAAGCTTTCTTT
CDR3aa: CASSQQVNTEAFF
j_gene: TRBJ1-1
d_gene: NA
v_gene: TRBV3-1/TRBV3-2
abundance: NA

CDR3nt: TGTGCCAGTAGTATAATCGGGACACTGAGCAATCAGCCCCAGCATTTT
CDR3aa: CASSIIGTLSNQPQHF
j_gene: TRBJ1-5
d_gene: NA
v_gene: TRBV19
abundance: NA

CDR3nt: TGTGCCAGTAGTATTGCGGCAGGGTCTGGGGCCAACGTCCTGACTTTC
CDR3aa: CASSIAAGSGANVLTF
j_gene: TRBJ2-6
d_gene: NA
v_gene: TRBV19
abundance: NA

CDR3nt: TGTGCCAGTAGTATAGGACAGGGTCCCTATCAGCCCCAGCATTTT
CDR3aa: CASSIGQGPYQPQHF
j_gene: TRBJ1-5
d_gene: TRBD1
v_gene: TRBV19
abundance: NA

CDR3nt: TGTGCCAGCAGCGTAGGGGGACAGGGGCACTACAATGAGCAGTTCTTC
CDR3aa: CASSVGGQGHYNEQFF
j_gene: TRBJ2-1
d_gene: TRBD1
v_gene: TRBV9
abundance: NA

CDR3nt: TGTGCCAGCGGCGCACCTAGCACAGATACGCAGTATTTT
CDR3aa: CASGAPSTDTQYF
j_gene: TRBJ2-3
d_gene: NA
v_gene: TRBV6-5
abundance: NA

CDR3nt: TGTGCCAGCAGTTCACAGCCGCTGGCCTACGAGCAGTACTTC
CDR3aa: CASSSQPLAYEQYF
j_gene: TRBJ2-7
d_gene: NA
v_gene: TRBV6-5
abundance: NA

CDR3nt: TGCGCCAGCAGCTTGGCCACCGCAGGTCTCTACGAGCAGTACTTC
CDR3aa: CASSLATAGLYEQYF
j_gene: TRBJ2-7
d_gene: NA
v_gene: TRBV5-1
abundance: NA

CDR3nt: TGTGCCAGTAGTCTAGGTGTCCCCGGGCGACAGGACTCTGGGGCCAACGTCCTGACTTTC
CDR3aa: CASSLGVPGRQDSGANVLTF
j_gene: TRBJ2-6
d_gene: NA
v_gene: TRBV19
abundance: NA